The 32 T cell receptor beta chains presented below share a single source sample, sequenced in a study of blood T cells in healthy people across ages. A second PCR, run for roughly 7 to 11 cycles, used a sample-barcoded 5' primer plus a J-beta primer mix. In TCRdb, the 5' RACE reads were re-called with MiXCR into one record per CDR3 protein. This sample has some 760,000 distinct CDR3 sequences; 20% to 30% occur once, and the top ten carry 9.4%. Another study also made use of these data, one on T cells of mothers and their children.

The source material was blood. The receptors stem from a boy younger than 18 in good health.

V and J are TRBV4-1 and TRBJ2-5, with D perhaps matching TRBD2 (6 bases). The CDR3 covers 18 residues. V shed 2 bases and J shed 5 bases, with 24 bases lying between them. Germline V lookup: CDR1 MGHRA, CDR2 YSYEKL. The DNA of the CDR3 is TGCGCCAGCAGCCAACTCTTGTCCGGGGGAGGTACGGGGGAGACCCAGTACTTC. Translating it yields CASSQLLSGGGTGETQYF.

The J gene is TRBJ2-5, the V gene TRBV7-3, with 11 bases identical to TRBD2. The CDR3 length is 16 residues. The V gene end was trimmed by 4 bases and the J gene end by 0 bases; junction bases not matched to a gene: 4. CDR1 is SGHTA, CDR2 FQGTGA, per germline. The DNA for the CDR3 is TGTGCCAGCAGCTCCGGACTAGCGGGTCACCAAGAGACCCAGTACTTC. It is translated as CASSSGLAGHQETQYF.

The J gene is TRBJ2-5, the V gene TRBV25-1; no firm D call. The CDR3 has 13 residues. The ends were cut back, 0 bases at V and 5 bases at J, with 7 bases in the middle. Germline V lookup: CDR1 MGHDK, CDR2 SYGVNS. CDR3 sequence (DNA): TGTGCCAGCAGTGAATACGTGGGGGAGACCCAGTACTTC. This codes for CASSEYVGETQYF. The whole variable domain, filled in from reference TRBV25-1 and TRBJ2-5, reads EADIYQTPRYLVIGTGKKITLECSQTMGHDKMYWYQQDPGMELHLIHYSYGVNSTEKGDLSSESTVSRIRTEHFPLTLESARPSHTSQYLCASSEYVGETQYFGPGTRLLVL.

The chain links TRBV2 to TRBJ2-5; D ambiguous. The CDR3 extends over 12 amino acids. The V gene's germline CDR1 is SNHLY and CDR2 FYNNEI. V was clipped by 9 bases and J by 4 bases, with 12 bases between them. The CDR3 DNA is TGTGCCAGGTCGGACCCGGGAGAGACCCAGTACTTC. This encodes CARSDPGETQYF.

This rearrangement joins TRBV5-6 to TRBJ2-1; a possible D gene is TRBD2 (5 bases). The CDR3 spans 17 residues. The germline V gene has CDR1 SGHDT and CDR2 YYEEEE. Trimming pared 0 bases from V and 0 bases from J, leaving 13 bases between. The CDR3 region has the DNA TGTGCCAGCAGCTTGGAGCGGCGACCCAGCTCCTACAATGAGCAGTTCTTC. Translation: CASSLERRPSSYNEQFF.

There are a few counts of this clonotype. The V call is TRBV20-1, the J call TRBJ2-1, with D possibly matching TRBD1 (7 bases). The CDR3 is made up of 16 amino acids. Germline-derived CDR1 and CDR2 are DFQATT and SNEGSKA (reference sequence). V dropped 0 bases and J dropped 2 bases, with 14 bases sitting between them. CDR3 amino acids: CSARDRGQGAYNEQFF. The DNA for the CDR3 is TGCAGTGCTAGAGATCGGGGGCAGGGGGCCTACAATGAGCAGTTCTTC.

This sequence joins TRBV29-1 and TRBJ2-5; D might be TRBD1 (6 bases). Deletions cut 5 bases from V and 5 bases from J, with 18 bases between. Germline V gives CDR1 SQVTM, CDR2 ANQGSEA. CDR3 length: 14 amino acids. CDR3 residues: CSVSGQIRRETQYF. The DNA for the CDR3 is TGCAGCGTTTCTGGACAGATTCGTCGGGAGACCCAGTACTTC.

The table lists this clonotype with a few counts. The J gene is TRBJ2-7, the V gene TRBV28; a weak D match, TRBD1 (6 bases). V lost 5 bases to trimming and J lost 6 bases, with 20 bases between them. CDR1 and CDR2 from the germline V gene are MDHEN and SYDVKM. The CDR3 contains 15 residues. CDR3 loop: CASSPHRDMVGEQYF. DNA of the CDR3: TGTGCCAGCAGTCCCCACCGGGACATGGTGGGCGAGCAGTACTTC.

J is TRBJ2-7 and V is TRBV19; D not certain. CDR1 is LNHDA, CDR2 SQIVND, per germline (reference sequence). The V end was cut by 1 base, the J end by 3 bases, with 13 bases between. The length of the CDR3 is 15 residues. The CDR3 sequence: CASSIGPALGYEQYF. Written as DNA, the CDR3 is TGTGCCAGTAGTATAGGCCCGGCCTTAGGCTACGAGCAGTACTTC.

Here the CDR3 DNA reads TGCGCCAGCAGCTTCGAAGGGGTCGGTGGAGAGACCCAGTACTTC. It specifies CASSFEGVGGETQYF. This chain connects TRBV5-1 to TRBJ2-5; tentative D call: TRBD1 (5 bases). The V and J ends lost 2 bases and 4 bases respectively, with 15 bases between them. The germline V gene has CDR1 SGHRS and CDR2 YFSETQ. The length of the CDR3 is 15 residues.

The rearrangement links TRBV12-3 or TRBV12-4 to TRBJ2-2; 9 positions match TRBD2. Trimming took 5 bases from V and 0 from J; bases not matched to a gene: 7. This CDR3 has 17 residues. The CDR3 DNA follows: TGTGCCAGCAGTACGCGGGGGGGGGTCCCGAACACCGGGGAGCTGTTTTTT. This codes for CASSTRGGVPNTGELFF.

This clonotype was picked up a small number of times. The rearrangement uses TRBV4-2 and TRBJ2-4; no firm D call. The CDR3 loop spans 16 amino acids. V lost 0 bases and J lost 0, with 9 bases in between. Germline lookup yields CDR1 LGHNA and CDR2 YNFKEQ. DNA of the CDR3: TGTGCCAGCAGCCAAGATCGTGGGCTAGCCAAAAACATTCAGTACTTC. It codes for CASSQDRGLAKNIQYF.

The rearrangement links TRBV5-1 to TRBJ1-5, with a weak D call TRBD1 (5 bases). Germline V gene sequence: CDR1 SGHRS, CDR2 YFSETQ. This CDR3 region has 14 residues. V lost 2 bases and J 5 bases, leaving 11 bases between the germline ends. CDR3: CASSLEGMDQPQHF. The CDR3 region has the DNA TGCGCCAGCAGCTTAGAGGGGATGGATCAGCCCCAGCATTTT. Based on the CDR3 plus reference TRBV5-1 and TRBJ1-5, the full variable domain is KAGVTQTPRYLIKTRGQQVTLSCSPISGHRSVSWYQQTPGQGLQFLFEYFSETQRNKGNFPGRFSGRQFSNSRSEMNVSTLELGDSALYLCASSLEGMDQPQHFGDGTRLSIL.

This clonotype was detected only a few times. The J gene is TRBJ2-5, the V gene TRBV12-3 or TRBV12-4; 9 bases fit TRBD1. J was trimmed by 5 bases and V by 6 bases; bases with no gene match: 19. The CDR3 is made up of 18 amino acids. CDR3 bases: TGTGCCAGCAGCCATACCCCCCTCCGGGACAGGGATTGGGAGACCCAGTACTTC. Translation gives CASSHTPLRDRDWETQYF.

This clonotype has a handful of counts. The CDR3 loop reads CASSFAGGRDTQYF. DNA for the CDR3: TGTGCCAGCAGCTTCGCAGGGGGACGGGATACGCAGTATTTT. The rearrangement links TRBV7-3 to TRBJ2-3, with 7 bases identical to TRBD1. V trimming: 3 bases; J trimming: 6 bases; junction bases outside the gene matches: 6. The CDR3 contains 14 residues. CDR1 and CDR2 from the germline V gene are SGHTA and FQGTGA.

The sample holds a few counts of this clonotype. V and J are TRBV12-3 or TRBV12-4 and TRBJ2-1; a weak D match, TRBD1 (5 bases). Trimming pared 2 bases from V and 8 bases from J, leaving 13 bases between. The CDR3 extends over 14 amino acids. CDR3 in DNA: TGTGCCAGCAGTTTAACCGGACATGGGGATGAGCAGTTCTTC. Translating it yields CASSLTGHGDEQFF.

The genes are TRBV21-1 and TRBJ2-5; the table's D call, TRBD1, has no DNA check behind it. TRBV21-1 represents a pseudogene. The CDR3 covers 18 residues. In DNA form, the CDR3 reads TGTGCCAGCAGCAAAGCGCTTGGAGGACAGGGTTTAGAAGAGACCCAGTACTTC. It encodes CASSKALGGQGLEETQYF.

In DNA form, the CDR3 reads TGTGCCAGCAGCCCCAAGCGGGGGAGCACAGATACGCAGTATTTT. Protein: CASSPKRGSTDTQYF. The rearrangement joins TRBV4-2 to TRBJ2-3; the match to TRBD2 covers 8 bases. With 4 bases clipped from V and 0 bases from J, the junction kept 3 bases outside the gene matches. The CDR3 covers 15 residues. Germline V gene sequence: CDR1 LGHNA, CDR2 YNFKEQ.

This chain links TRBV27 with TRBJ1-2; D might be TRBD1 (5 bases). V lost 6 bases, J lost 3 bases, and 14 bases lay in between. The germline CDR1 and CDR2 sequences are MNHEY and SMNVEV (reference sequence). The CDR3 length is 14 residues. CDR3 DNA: TGTGCCAGCAGCCGATCCCGAGGGGACTATGGCTACACCTTC. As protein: CASSRSRGDYGYTF.

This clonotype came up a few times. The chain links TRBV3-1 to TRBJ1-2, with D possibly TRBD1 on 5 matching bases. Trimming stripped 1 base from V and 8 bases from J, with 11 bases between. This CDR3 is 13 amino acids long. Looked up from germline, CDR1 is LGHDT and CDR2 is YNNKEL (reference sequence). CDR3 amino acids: CASSQVRGDGYTF. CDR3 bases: TGTGCCAGCAGCCAAGTTCGAGGGGACGGCTACACCTTC.

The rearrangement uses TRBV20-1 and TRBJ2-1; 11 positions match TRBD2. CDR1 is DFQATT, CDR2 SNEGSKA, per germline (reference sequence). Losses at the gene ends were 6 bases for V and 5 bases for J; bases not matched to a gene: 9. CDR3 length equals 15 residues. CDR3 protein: CSASSGTSGDNEQFF. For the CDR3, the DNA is TGCAGTGCCAGCTCCGGGACTAGCGGCGACAATGAGCAGTTCTTC.

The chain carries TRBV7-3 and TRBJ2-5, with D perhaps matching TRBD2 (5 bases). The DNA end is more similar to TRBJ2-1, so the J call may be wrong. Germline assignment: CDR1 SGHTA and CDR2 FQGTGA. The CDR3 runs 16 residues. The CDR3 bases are TGTGCCAGCAGCTTGGACTGGCCCCCCGAACACAATGAGCAGTTCTTC. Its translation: CASSLDWPPEHNEQFF.

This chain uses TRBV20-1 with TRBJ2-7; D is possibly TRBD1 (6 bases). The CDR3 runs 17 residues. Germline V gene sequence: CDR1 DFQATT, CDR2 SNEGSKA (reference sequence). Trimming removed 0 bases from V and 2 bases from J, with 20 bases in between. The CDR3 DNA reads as TGCAGTGCTAGAGATCAGAATGCAGGGGTAGTAACCTACGAGCAGTACTTC. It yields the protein CSARDQNAGVVTYEQYF.

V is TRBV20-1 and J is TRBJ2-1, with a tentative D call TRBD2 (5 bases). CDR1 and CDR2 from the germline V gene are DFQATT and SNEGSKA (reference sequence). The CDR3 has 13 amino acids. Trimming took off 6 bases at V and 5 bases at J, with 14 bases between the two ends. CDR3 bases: TGCAGTGCGCGCCTAACCGGGGACAATGAGCAGTTCTTC. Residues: CSARLTGDNEQFF.

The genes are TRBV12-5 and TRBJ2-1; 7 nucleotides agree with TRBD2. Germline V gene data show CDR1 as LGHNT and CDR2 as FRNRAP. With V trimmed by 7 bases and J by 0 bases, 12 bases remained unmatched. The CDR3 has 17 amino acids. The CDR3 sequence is CASALLADLSSYNEQFF. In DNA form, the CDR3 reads TGTGCTAGTGCCCTTCTAGCGGATCTGAGCTCCTACAATGAGCAGTTCTTC.

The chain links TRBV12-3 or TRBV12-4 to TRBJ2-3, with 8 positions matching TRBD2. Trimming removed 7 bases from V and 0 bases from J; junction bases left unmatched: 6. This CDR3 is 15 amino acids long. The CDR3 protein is CASTAGGPSTDTQYF. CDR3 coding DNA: TGTGCCAGCACCGCGGGGGGCCCTAGCACAGATACGCAGTATTTT.

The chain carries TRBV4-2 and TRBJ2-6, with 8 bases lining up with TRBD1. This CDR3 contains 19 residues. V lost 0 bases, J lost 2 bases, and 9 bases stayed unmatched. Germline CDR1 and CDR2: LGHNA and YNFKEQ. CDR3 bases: TGTGCCAGCAGCCAAGAAAGTACGGACAGGGCGCCTGGGGCCAACGTCCTGACTTTC. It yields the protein CASSQESTDRAPGANVLTF.

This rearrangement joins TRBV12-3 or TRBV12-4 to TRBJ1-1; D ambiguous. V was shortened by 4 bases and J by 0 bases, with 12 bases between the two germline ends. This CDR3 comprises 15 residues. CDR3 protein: CASSSVQALNTEAFF. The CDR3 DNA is TGTGCCAGCAGTTCGGTCCAGGCCCTGAACACTGAAGCTTTCTTT.

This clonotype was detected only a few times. The CDR3 protein is CASSSTRLASGGAWSYNEQFF. CDR3 bases: TGTGCCAGCAGCTCCACTAGATTGGCTAGCGGGGGGGCTTGGTCCTACAATGAGCAGTTCTTC. The rearrangement uses TRBV11-1 and TRBJ2-1; TRBD2 aligns across 12 bases. Germline CDR1 reads SGHAT; CDR2 reads FQDESV (reference sequence). The V gene end was trimmed by 4 bases and the J gene end by 1 base; junction bases not matched to a gene: 17. The CDR3 spans 21 residues.

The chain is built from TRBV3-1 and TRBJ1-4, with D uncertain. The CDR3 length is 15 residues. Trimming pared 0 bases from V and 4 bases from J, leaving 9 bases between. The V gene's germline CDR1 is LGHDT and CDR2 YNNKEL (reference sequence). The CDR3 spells CASSQDGQINEKLFF. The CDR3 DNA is TGTGCCAGCAGCCAAGACGGGCAAATTAATGAAAAACTGTTTTTT.

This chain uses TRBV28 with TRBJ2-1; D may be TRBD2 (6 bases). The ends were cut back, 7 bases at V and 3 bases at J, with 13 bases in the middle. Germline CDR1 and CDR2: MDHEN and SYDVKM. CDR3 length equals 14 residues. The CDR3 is CASTSDPSYNEQFF. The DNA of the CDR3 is TGTGCCAGCACTAGCGATCCAAGCTACAATGAGCAGTTCTTC.

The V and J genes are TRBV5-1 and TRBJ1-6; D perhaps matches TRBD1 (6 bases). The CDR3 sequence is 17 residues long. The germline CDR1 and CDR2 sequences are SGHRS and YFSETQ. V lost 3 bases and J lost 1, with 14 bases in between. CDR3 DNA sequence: TGCGCCAGCAGCTCTGGCAGGGGTAATTCCTATAATTCACCCCTCCACTTT. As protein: CASSSGRGNSYNSPLHF.